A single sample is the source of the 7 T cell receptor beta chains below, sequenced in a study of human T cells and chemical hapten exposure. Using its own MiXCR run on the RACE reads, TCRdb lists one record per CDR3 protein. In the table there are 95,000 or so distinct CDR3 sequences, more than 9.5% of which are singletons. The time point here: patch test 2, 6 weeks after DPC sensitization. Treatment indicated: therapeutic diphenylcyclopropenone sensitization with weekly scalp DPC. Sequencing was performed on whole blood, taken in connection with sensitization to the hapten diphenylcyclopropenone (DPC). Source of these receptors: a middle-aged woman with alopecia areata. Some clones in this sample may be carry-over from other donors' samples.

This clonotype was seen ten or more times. CDR3 in DNA: TGCGCCAGCAGCCCGGGAACAGGGGGCGAGCAGTACTTC. It yields the protein CASSPGTGGEQYF. The V gene is TRBV5-1, the J gene TRBJ2-7; 8 nucleotides match TRBD1. Trimming cost V 4 bases and J 6 bases; bases outside gene matches: 6. Germline CDR1 reads SGHRS; CDR2 reads YFSETQ. The length of the CDR3 is 13 residues.

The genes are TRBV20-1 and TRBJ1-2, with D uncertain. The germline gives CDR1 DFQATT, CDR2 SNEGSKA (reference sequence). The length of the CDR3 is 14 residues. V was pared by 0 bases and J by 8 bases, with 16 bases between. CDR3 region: CSARDPPGFVGYTF. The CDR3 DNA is TGCAGTGCTAGAGACCCTCCGGGGTTTGTCGGCTACACCTTC.

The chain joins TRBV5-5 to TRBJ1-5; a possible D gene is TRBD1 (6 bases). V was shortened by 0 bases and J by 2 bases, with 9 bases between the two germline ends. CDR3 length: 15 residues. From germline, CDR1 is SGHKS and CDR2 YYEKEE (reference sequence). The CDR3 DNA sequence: TGTGCCAGCAGCTTGGGGGACATCGGCAATCAGCCCCAGCATTTT. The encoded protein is CASSLGDIGNQPQHF.

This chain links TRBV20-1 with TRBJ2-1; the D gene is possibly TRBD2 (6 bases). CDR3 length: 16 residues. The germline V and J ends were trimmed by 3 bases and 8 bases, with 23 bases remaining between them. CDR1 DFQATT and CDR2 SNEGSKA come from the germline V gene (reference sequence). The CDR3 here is CSASIAEGSYNDEQFF. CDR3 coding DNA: TGCAGTGCTAGTATCGCGGAGGGCTCCTACAATGATGAGCAGTTCTTC.

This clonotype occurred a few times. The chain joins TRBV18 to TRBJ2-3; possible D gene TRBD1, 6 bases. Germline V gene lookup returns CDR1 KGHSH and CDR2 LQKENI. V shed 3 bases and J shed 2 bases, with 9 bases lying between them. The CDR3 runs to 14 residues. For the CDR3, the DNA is TGTGCCAGCTCACCTTGGACAGACACAGATACGCAGTATTTT. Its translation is CASSPWTDTDTQYF.

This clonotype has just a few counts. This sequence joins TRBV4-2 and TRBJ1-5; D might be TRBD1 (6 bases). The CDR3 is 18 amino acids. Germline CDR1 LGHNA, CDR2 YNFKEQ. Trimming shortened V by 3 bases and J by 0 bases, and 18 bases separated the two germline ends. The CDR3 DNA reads TGTGCCAGCAGCCAGGGATTCGGACAGAGAGGTAGCAATCAGCCCCAGCATTTT. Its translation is CASSQGFGQRGSNQPQHF.

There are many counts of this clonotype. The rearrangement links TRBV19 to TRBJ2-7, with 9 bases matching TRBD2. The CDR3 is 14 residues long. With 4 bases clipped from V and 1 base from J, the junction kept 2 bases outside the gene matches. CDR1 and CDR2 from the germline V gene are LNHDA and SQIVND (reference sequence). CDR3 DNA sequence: TGTGCCAGTAGTACTCTAGCGGGGTCCTACGAGCAGTACTTC. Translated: CASSTLAGSYEQYF.